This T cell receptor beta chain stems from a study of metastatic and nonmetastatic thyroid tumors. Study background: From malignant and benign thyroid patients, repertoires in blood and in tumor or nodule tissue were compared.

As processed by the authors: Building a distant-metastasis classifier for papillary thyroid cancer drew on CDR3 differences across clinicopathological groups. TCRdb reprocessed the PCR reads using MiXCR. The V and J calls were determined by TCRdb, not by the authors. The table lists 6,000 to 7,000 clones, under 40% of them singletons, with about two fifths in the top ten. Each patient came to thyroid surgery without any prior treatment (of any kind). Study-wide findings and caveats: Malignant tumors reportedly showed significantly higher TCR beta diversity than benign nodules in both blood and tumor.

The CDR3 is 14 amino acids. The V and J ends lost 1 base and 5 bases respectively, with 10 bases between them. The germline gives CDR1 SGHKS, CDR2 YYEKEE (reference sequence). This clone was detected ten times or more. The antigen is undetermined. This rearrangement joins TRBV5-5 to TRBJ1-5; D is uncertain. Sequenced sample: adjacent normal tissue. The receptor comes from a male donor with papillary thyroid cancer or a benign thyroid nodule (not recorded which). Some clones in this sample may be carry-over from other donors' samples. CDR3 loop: CASSLWTGDQPQHF. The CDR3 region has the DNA TGTGCCAGCAGCTTGTGGACGGGAGATCAGCCCCAGCATTTT.